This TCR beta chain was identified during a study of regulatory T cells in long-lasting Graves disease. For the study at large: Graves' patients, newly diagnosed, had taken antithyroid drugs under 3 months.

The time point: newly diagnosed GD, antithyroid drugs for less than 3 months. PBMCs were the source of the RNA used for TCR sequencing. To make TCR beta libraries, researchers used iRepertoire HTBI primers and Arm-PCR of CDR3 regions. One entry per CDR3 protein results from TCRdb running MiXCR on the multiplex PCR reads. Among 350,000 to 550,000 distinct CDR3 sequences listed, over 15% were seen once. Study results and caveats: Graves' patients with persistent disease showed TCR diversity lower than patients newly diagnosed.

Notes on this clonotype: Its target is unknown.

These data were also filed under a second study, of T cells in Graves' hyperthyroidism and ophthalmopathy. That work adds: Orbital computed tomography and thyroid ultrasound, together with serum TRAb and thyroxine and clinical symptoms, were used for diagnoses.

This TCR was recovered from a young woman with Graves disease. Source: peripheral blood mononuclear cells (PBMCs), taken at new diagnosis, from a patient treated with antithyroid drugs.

CDR3 DNA sequence: TGTGCCAGCAGGCCCATCGGCCCACAGGTTTGGACTGAAGCTTTCTTT. Protein: CASRPIGPQVWTEAFF. The rearrangement joins TRBV6-2 or TRBV6-3 to TRBJ1-1, with D possibly being TRBD1 (5 bases). This CDR3 comprises 16 residues. Germline V gene lookup returns CDR1 MNHEY and CDR2 SVGEGT. V dropped 6 bases and J dropped 5 bases, with 22 bases sitting between them.